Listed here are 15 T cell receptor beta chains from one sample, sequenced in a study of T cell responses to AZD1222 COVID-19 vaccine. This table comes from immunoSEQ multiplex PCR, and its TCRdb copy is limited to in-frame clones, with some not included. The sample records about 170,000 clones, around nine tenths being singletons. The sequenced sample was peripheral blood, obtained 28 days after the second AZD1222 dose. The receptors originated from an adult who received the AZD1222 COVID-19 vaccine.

CDR3 in DNA: TGTGCCAGCAGCCAACGTTGGGAGCAGTTCTTC. Its protein product is CASSQRWEQFF. The V and J genes are TRBV3-1 (or the pseudogene TRBV3-2) and TRBJ2-1; D unclear. The length of the CDR3 is 11 residues. Germline V gene sequence: CDR1 LGHDT, CDR2 YNNKEL (reference sequence). Trimming removed 2 bases from V and 10 bases from J, with 6 bases in between.

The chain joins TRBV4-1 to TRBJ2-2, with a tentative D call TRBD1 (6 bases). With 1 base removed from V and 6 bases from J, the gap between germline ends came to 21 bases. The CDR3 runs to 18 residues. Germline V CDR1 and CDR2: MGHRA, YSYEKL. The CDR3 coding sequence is TGCGCCAGCAGCCAAGGCCGATATCAAAACAGGGTCGCCGGGGAGCTGTTTTTT. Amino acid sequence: CASSQGRYQNRVAGELFF.

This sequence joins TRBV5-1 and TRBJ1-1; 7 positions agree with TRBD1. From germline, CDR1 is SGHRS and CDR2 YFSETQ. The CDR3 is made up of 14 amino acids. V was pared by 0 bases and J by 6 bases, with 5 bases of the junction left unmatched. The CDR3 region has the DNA TGCGCCAGCAGCTTGGAGATACAGGGGTCTGAAGCTTTCTTT. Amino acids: CASSLEIQGSEAFF.

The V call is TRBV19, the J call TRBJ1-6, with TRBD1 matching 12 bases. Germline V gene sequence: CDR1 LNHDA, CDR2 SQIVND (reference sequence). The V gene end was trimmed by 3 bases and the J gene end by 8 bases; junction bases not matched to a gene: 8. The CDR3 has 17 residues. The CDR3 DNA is TGTGCCAGTAGTATTTCCCGCCGGGACAGGGGGCATTCACCCCTCCACTTT. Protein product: CASSISRRDRGHSPLHF.

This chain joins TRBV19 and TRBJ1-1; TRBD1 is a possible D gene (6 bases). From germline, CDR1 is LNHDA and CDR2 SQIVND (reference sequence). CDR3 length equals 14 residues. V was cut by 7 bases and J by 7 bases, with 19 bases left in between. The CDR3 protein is CASTRGQTLGEAFF. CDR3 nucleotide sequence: TGTGCCAGTACGAGAGGACAGACACTAGGTGAAGCTTTCTTT.

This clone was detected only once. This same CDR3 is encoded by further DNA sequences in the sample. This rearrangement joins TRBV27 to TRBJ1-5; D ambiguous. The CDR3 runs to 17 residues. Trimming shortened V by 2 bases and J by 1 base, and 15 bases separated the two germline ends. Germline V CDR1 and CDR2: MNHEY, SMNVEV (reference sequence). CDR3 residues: CASSLRGLRGSNQPQHF. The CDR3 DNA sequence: TGTGCCAGCAGTTTAAGAGGGTTGAGAGGGAGCAATCAGCCCCAGCATTTT.

CDR3 in amino acids: CASREEETQYF. For the CDR3, the DNA is TGTGCCAGCAGGGAGGAAGAGACCCAGTACTTC. This sequence joins TRBV2 and TRBJ2-5; possible D gene TRBD2, 5 bases. Trimming removed 6 bases from V and 3 bases from J, with 5 bases in between. CDR1 and CDR2 (germline): SNHLY, FYNNEI. The CDR3 extends over 11 amino acids.

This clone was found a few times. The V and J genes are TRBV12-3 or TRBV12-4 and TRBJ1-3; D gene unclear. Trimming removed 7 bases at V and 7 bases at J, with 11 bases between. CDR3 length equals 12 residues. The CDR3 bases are TGTGCCAGCACCATCTCAAGTAACACCATATATTTT. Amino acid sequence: CASTISSNTIYF.

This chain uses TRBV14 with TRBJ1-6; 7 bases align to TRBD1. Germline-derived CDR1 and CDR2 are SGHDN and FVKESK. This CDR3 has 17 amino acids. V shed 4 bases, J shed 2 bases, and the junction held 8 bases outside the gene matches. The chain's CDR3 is CASSLFEGQTYNSPLHF. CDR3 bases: TGTGCCAGCAGCCTATTTGAGGGACAGACCTATAATTCACCCCTCCACTTT.

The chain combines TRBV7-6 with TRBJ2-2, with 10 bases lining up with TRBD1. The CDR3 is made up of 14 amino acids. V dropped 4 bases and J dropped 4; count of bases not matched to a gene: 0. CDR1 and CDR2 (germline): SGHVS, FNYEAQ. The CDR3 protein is CASSWTGGTGELFF. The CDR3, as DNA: TGTGCCAGCAGCTGGACAGGGGGCACCGGGGAGCTGTTTTTT.

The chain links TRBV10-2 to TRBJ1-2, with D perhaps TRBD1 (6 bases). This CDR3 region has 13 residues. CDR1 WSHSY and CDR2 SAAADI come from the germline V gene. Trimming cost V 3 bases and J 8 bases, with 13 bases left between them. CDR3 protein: CASSEAGAGGYTF. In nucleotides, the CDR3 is TGCGCCAGCAGTGAAGCGGGGGCGGGGGGCTACACCTTC.

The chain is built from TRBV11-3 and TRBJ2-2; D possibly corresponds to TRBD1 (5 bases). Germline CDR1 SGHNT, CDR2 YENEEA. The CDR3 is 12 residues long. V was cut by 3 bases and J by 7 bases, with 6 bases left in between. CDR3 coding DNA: TGTGCCAGCAGCTTGGGGCTCGGGGAGCTGTTTTTT. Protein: CASSLGLGELFF.

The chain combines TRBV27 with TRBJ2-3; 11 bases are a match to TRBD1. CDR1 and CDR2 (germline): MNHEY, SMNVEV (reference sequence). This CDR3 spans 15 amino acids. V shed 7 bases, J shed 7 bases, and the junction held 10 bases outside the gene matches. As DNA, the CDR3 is TGTGCCAGCACCGCGCTTGGACAGGGGGCAAATACGCAGTATTTT. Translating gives CASTALGQGANTQYF.

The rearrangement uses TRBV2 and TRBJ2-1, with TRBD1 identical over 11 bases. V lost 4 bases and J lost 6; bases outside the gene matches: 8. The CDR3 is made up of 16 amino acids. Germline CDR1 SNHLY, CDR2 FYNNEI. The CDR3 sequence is CASSVPGTGGRNEQFF. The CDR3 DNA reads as TGTGCCAGCAGTGTTCCAGGGACAGGGGGGCGCAATGAGCAGTTCTTC.

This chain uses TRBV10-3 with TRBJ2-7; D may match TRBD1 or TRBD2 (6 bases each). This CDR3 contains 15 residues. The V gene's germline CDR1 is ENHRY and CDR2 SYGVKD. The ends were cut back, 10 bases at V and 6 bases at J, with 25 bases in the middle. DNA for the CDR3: TGTGCCACGGGGGCCCGGGCTCGGGTTTCAGGCGAGCAGTACTTC. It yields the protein CATGARARVSGEQYF.